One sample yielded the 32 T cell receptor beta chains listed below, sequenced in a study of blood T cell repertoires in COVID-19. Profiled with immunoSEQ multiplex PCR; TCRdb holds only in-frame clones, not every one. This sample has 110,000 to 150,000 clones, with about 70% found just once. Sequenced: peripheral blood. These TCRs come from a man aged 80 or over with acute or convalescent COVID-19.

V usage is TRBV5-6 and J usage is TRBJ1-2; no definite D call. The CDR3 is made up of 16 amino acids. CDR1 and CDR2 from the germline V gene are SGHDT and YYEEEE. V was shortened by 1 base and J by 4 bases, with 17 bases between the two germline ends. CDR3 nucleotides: TGTGCCAGCAGCTTGTCAGGCGCGAGTGAGAGCTATGGCTACACCTTC. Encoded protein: CASSLSGASESYGYTF.

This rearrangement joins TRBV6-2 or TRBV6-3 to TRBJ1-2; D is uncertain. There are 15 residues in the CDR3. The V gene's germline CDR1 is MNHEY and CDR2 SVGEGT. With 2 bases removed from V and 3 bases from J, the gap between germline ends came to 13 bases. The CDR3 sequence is CASSYQVSQDYGYTF. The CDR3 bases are TGTGCCAGCAGTTACCAGGTCAGCCAAGACTATGGCTACACCTTC.

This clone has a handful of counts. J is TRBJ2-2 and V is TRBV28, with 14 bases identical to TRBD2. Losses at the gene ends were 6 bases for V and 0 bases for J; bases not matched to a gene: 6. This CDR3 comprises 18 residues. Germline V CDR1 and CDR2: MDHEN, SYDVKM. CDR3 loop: CASSLGLAGGTNTGELFF. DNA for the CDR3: TGTGCCAGCAGCCTAGGACTAGCGGGGGGAACGAACACCGGGGAGCTGTTTTTT.

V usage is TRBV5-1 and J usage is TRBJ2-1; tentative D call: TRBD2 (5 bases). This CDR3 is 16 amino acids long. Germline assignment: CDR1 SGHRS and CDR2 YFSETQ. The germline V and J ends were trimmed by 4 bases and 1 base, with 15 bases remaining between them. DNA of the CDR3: TGCGCCAGCAGCCCGGGATCCTTTGGGTCCTACAATGAGCAGTTCTTC. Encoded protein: CASSPGSFGSYNEQFF.

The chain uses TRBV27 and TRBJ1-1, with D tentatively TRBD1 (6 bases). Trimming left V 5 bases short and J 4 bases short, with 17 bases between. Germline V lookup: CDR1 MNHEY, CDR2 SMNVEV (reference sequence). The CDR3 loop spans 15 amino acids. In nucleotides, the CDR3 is TGTGCCAGCAGTCCCGCAGGGGTAAGGGGCACTGAAGCTTTCTTT. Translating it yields CASSPAGVRGTEAFF.

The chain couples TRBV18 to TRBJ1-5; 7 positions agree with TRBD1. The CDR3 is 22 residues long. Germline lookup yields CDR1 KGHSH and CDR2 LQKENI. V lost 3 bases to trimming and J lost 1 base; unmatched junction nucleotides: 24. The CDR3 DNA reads TGTGCCAGCTCACCTTTCCGTTATCCGGGACAGACCGTACTTAACAGCAATCAGCCCCAGCATTTT. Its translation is CASSPFRYPGQTVLNSNQPQHF.

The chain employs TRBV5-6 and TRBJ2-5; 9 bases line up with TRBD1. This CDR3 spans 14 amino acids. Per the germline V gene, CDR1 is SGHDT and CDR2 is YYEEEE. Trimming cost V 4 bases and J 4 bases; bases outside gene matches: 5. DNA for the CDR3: TGTGCCAGCAGCCCAGTGACAGGGGGAGAGACCCAGTACTTC. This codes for CASSPVTGGETQYF. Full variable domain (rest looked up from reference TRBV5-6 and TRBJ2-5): DAGVTQSPTHLIKTRGQQVTLRCSPKSGHDTVSWYQQALGQGPQFIFQYYEEEERQRGNFPDRFSGHQFPNYSSELNVNALLLGDSALYLCASSPVTGGETQYFGPGTRLLVL.

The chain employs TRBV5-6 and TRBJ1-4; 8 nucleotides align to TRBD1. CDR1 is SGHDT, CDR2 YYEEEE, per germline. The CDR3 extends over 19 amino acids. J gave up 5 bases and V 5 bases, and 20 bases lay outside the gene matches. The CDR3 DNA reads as TGTGCCAGCAGTAAATGGCGACAGGGGACCCCAGGGGGGAATGAAAAACTGTTTTTT. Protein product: CASSKWRQGTPGGNEKLFF.

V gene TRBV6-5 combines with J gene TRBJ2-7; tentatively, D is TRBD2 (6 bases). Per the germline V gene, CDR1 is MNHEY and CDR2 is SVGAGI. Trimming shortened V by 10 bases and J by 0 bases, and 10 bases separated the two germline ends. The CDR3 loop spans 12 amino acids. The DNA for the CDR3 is TGTGCCACCATCGGGGGCTCCTACGAGCAGTACTTC. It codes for CATIGGSYEQYF.

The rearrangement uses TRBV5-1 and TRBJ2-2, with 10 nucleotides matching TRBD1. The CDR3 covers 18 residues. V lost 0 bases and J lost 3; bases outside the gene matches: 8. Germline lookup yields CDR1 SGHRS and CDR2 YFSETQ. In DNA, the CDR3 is TGCGCCAGCAGCTTGGCCGGGGTGACAGGGGGCTACACCGGGGAGCTGTTTTTT. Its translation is CASSLAGVTGGYTGELFF. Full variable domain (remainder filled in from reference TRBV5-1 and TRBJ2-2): KAGVTQTPRYLIKTRGQQVTLSCSPISGHRSVSWYQQTPGQGLQFLFEYFSETQRNKGNFPGRFSGRQFSNSRSEMNVSTLELGDSALYLCASSLAGVTGGYTGELFFGEGSRLTVL.

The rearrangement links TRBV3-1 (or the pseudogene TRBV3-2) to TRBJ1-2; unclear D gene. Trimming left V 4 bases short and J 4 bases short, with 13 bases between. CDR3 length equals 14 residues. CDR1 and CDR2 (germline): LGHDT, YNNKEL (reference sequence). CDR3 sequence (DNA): TGTGCCAGCAGCCCCCGAACAGAAAGCTATGGCTACACCTTC. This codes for CASSPRTESYGYTF.

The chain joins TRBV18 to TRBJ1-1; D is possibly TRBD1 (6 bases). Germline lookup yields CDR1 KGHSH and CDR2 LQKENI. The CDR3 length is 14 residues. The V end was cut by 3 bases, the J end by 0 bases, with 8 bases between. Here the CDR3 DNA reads TGTGCCAGCTCACCCGCAGGGGTGAACACTGAAGCTTTCTTT. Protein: CASSPAGVNTEAFF.

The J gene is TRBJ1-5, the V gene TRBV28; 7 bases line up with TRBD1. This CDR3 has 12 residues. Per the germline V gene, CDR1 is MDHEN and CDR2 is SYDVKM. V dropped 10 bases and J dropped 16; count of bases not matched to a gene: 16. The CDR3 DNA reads TGTGCCACCACGACCTCAGACAGGGTACAACATTTT. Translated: CATTTSDRVQHF.

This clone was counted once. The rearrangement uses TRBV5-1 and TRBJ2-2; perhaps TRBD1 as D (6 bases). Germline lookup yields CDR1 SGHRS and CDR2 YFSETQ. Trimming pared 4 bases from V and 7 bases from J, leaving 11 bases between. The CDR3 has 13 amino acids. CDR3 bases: TGCGCCAGCAGCGATCGGACAGACGGGGAGCTGTTTTTT. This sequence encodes CASSDRTDGELFF.

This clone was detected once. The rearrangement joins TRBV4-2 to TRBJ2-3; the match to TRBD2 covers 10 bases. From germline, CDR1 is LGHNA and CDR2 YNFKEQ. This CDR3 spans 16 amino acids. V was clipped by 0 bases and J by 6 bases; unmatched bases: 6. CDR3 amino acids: CASSQELAGMFDTQYF. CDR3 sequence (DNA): TGTGCCAGCAGCCAAGAACTAGCGGGGATGTTTGATACGCAGTATTTT.

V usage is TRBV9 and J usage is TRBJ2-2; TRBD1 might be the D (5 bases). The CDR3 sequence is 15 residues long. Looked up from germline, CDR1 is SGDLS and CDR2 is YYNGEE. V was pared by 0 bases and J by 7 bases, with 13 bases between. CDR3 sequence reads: CASSVAVGLGGELFF. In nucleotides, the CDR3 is TGTGCCAGCAGCGTAGCTGTGGGGCTGGGCGGGGAGCTGTTTTTT.

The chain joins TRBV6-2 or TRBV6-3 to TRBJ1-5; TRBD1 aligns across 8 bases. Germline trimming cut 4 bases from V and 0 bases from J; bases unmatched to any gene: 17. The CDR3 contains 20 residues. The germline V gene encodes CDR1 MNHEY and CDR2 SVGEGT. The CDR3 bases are TGTGCCAGCAGTTTTACGCTTACCCCGGGACAGGACTATAGCAATCAGCCCCAGCATTTT. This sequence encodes CASSFTLTPGQDYSNQPQHF.

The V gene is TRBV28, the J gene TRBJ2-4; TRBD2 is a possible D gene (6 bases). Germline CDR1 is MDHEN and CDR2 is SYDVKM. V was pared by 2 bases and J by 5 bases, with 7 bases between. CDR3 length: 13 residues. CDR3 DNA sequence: TGTGCCAGCAGTTTAACGGGGGAAAACATTCAGTACTTC. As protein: CASSLTGENIQYF.

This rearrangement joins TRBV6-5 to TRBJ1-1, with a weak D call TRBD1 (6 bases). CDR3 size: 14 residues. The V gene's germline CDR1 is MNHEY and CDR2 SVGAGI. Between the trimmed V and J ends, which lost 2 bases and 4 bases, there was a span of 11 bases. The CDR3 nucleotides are TGTGCCAGCAGTTACCAGGGGCTCAGCACTGAAGCTTTCTTT. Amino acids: CASSYQGLSTEAFF.

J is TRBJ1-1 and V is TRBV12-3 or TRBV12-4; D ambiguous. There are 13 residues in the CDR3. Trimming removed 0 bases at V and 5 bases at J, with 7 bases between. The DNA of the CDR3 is TGTGCCAGCAGTTTAGCAACGGTTACTGAAGCTTTCTTT. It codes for CASSLATVTEAFF.

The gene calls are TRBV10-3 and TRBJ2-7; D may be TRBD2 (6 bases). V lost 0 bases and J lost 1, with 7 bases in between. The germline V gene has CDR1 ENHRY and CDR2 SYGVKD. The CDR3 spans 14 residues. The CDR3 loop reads CAISESGGSYEQYF. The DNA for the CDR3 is TGTGCCATCAGTGAGTCGGGGGGATCCTACGAGCAGTACTTC.

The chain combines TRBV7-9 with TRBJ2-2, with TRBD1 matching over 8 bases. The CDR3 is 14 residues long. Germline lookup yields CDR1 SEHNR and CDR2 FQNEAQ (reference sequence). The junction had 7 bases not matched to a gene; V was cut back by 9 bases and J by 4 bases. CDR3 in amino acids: CASAGQGRTGELFF. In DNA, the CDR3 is TGTGCCAGTGCCGGACAGGGACGCACCGGGGAGCTGTTTTTT.

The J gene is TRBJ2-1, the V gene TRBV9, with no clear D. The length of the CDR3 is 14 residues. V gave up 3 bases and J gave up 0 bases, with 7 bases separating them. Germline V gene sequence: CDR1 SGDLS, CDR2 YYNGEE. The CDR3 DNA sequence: TGTGCCAGCAGCGACTATAGCTCCTACAATGAGCAGTTCTTC. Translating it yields CASSDYSSYNEQFF.

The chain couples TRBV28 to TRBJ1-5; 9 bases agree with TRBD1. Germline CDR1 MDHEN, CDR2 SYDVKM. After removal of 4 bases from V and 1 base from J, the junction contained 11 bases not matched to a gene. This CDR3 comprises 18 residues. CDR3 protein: CASSSLDRGRWSNQPQHF. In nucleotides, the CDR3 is TGTGCCAGCAGTTCCTTGGACAGGGGAAGATGGAGCAATCAGCCCCAGCATTTT.

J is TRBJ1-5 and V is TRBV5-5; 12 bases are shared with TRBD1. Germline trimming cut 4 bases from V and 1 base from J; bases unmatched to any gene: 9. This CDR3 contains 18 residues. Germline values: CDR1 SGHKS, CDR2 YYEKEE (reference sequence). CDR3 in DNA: TGTGCCAGCAGCCCCACCGGGACAGGGGGCCCGAGCAATCAGCCCCAGCATTTT. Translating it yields CASSPTGTGGPSNQPQHF.

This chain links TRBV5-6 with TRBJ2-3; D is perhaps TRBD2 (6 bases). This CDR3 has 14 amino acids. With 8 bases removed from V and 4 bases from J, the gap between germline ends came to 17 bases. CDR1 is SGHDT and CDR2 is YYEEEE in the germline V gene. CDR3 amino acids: CASQGVGGADTQYF. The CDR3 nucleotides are TGTGCCAGTCAAGGGGTCGGGGGAGCAGATACGCAGTATTTT.

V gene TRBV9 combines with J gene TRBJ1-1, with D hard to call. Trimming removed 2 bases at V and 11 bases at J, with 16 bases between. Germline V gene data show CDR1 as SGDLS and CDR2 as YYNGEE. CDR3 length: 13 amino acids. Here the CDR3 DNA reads TGTGCCAGCAGCGTTGAGGCGACGACCGGGGCTTTCTTT. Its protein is CASSVEATTGAFF.

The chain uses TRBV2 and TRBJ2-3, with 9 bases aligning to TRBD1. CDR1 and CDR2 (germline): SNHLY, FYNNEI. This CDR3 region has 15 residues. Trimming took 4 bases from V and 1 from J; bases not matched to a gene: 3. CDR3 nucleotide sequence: TGTGCCAGCAGTGTTTACAGGGGGCGCACAGATACGCAGTATTTT. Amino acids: CASSVYRGRTDTQYF.

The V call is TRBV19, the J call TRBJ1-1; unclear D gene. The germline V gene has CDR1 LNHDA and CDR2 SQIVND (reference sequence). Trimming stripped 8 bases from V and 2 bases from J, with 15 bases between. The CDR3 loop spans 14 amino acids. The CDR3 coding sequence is TGTGCCAGTTCGAACCAAGGAGGAAACACTGAAGCTTTCTTT. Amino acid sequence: CASSNQGGNTEAFF.

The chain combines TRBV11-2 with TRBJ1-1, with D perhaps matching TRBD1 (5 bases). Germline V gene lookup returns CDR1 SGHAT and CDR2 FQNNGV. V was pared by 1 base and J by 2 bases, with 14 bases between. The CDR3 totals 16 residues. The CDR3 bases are TGTGCCAGCAGCTTAGCCCCTGGGGGGTTAAACACTGAAGCTTTCTTT. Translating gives CASSLAPGGLNTEAFF.

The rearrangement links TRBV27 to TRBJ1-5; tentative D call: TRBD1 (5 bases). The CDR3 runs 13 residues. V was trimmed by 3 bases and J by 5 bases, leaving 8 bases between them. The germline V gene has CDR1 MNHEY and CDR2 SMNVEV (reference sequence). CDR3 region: CASSLGGHQPQHF. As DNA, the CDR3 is TGTGCCAGCAGTTTGGGGGGACATCAGCCCCAGCATTTT.

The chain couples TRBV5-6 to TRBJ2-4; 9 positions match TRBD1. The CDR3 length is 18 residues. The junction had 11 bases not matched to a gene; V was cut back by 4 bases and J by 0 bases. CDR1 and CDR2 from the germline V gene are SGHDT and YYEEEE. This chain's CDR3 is CASSPGQGNTLAKNIQYF. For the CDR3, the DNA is TGTGCCAGCAGCCCGGGACAGGGAAATACCCTAGCCAAAAACATTCAGTACTTC.